Following are 29 T cell receptor beta chains from one sample sequenced in a study of T-cell memory formation after mild COVID-19. TCRdb passed the 5' RACE reads through MiXCR, listing each CDR3 protein once. The sample holds 40,000 to 45,000 distinct CDR3 sequences, roughly 9.8% seen once. The sequencing sample was made of PBMCs or a T cell subset sorted from them (not recorded which). These receptors all come from an adult woman who had mild COVID-19 (a few samples of this study predate the infection). Cell type and time point are not known.

This clonotype was picked up many times. The CDR3 region has the DNA TGCGCCAGCAGCTTGGGACAGGGAACTTCCTACGAGCAGTACTTC. Its protein product is CASSLGQGTSYEQYF. The rearrangement joins TRBV5-1 to TRBJ2-7; 7 bases agree with TRBD1. Germline trimming cut 0 bases from V and 1 base from J; bases unmatched to any gene: 4. Germline V CDR1 and CDR2: SGHRS, YFSETQ. CDR3 length: 15 residues.

This clonotype has a count of ten or more. The CDR3 sequence is CASSASLTSVSDTQYF. CDR3 nucleotides: TGTGCCAGCAGCGCCTCCCTGACTAGCGTATCGGATACGCAGTATTTT. The chain uses TRBV11-3 and TRBJ2-3, with 8 nucleotides matching TRBD2. The CDR3 extends over 16 amino acids. Germline-derived CDR1 and CDR2 are SGHNT and YENEEA. J lost 6 bases, V lost 5 bases, and 13 bases had no gene match.

V and J are TRBV7-6 and TRBJ1-6; D possibly corresponds to TRBD1 (6 bases). V gave up 1 base and J gave up 9 bases, with 19 bases separating them. CDR3 length equals 17 residues. Per the germline V gene, CDR1 is SGHVS and CDR2 is FNYEAQ. As DNA, the CDR3 is TGTGCCAGCAGCTTAGTGCCCCGGGGGCCTATCGGTTCACCCCTCCACTTT. Translation: CASSLVPRGPIGSPLHF.

This clonotype was picked up a small number of times. The chain combines TRBV11-3 with TRBJ2-1; 10 nucleotides agree with TRBD2. The CDR3 is made up of 15 amino acids. Germline V gene sequence: CDR1 SGHNT, CDR2 YENEEA. Trimming took 1 base from V and 15 from J; bases not matched to a gene: 12. In DNA, the CDR3 is TGTGCCAGCAGCTTAGCCCTAGGGGCTAGCGGGAGTCGGTTCTTC. It encodes CASSLALGASGSRFF.

V and J are TRBV7-2 and TRBJ2-7; the match to TRBD1 covers 7 bases. Germline assignment: CDR1 SGHTA and CDR2 FQGNSA. V trimming: 6 bases; J trimming: 9 bases; junction bases outside the gene matches: 17. CDR3 size: 15 residues. In DNA, the CDR3 is TGTGCCAGCAGACTACCCGGGACAGCCTCTCATGCGCAGTACTTC. As protein: CASRLPGTASHAQYF. Filled out from reference TRBV7-2 and TRBJ2-7, the complete variable domain reads GAGVSQSPSNKVTEKGKDVELRCDPISGHTALYWYRQSLGQGLEFLIYFQGNSAPDKSGLPSDRFSAERTGGSVSTLTIQRTQQEDSAVYLCASRLPGTASHAQYFGPGTRLTVT.

This clonotype was seen many times. The CDR3 protein is CSVDGTGTDTQYF. CDR3 nucleotide sequence: TGCAGCGTTGACGGGACAGGGACAGATACGCAGTATTTT. V usage is TRBV29-1 and J usage is TRBJ2-3; TRBD1 agrees at 9 bases. Germline trimming cut 3 bases from V and 3 bases from J; bases unmatched to any gene: 1. The CDR3 has 13 amino acids. Germline CDR1 and CDR2: SQVTM and ANQGSEA.

The V call is TRBV20-1, the J call TRBJ2-5; 13 bases fit TRBD2. The J segment lost 3 bases and the V segment lost 0 bases, leaving 10 bases of the junction unmatched. CDR3 length: 18 amino acids. Germline CDR1 DFQATT, CDR2 SNEGSKA (reference sequence). The CDR3 here is CSARDLLWTSGSEETQYF. In nucleotides, the CDR3 is TGCAGTGCTAGAGATCTCCTTTGGACTAGCGGGAGCGAAGAGACCCAGTACTTC.

The chain employs TRBV24-1 and TRBJ1-5, with D perhaps TRBD1 (5 bases). V lost 7 bases, J lost 1 base, and 10 bases lay in between. Germline V gene sequence: CDR1 KGHDR, CDR2 SFDVKD. The CDR3 has 14 amino acids. The CDR3 reads CATRDGASNQPQHF. The CDR3 nucleotides read TGTGCCACCAGGGACGGGGCGAGCAATCAGCCCCAGCATTTT.

In this sample, this clonotype turned up many times. The V call is TRBV12-3 or TRBV12-4, the J call TRBJ1-1, with D tentatively TRBD1 (5 bases). V dropped 0 bases and J dropped 0 bases, with 14 bases sitting between them. CDR3 length equals 17 residues. The CDR3 loop is CASSLALGGGVNTEAFF. CDR3 sequence (DNA): TGTGCCAGCAGTTTAGCGCTGGGGGGAGGGGTGAACACTGAAGCTTTCTTT.

The sample holds many counts of this clonotype. The CDR3 sequence is CASSLGKNTEAFF. CDR3 nucleotides: TGTGCCAGCAGTTTAGGTAAAAACACTGAAGCTTTCTTT. The chain carries TRBV12-3 or TRBV12-4 and TRBJ1-1; D call uncertain. Trimming shortened V by 1 base and J by 2 bases, and 5 bases separated the two germline ends. This CDR3 region has 13 residues.

The V call is TRBV7-9, the J call TRBJ2-3; 8 nucleotides line up with TRBD2. The V segment lost 3 bases and the J segment 5 bases; nucleotides outside the gene matches: 13. CDR1 is SEHNR, CDR2 FQNEAQ, per germline (reference sequence). This CDR3 contains 17 residues. In nucleotides, the CDR3 is TGTGCCAGCAGCTTCAATCTAGCGGGCCGGGCCGTAGATACGCAGTATTTT. Translated: CASSFNLAGRAVDTQYF. Combining the CDR3 with reference TRBV7-9 and TRBJ2-3 gives the whole variable domain DTGVSQNPRHKITKRGQNVTFRCDPISEHNRLYWYRQTLGQGPEFLTYFQNEAQLEKSRLLSDRFSAERPKGSFSTLEIQRTEQGDSAMYLCASSFNLAGRAVDTQYFGPGTRLTVL.

This clonotype was detected ten times or more. V is TRBV10-3 and J is TRBJ2-1, with 7 bases lining up with TRBD2. The CDR3 sequence is 15 residues long. The germline V gene encodes CDR1 ENHRY and CDR2 SYGVKD. Losses at the gene ends were 0 bases for V and 5 bases for J; bases not matched to a gene: 4. The CDR3 DNA follows: TGTGCCATCAGTGAGTCCCAGCGGGGCCACAATGAGCAGTTCTTC. Encoded protein: CAISESQRGHNEQFF.

This clonotype was seen at least ten times. The DNA of the CDR3 is TGTGCCAGCAGCGCGTCTGGCACTGAAGCTTTCTTT. Translated, it gives CASSASGTEAFF. The chain carries TRBV3-1 and TRBJ1-1; D not resolved. V was pared by 5 bases and J by 4 bases, with 8 bases between. CDR3 length equals 12 residues. The germline CDR1 and CDR2 sequences are LGHDT and YNNKEL (reference sequence). Supplemented by reference TRBV3-1 and TRBJ1-1, the full variable domain reads DTAVSQTPKYLVTQMGNDKSIKCEQNLGHDTMYWYKQDSKKFLKIMFSYNNKELIINETVPNRFSPKSPDKAHLNLHINSLELGDSAVYFCASSASGTEAFFGQGTRLTVV.

This clonotype has at least ten counts. The chain employs TRBV9 and TRBJ2-2; D is possibly TRBD1 (6 bases). Trimming removed 1 base from V and 3 bases from J, with 19 bases in between. Per the germline V gene, CDR1 is SGDLS and CDR2 is YYNGEE. This CDR3 spans 18 amino acids. CDR3 loop: CASSVSTGNRGDTGELFF. CDR3 DNA: TGTGCCAGCAGCGTATCAACAGGGAACCGTGGCGACACCGGGGAGCTGTTTTTT.

The chain has TRBV29-1 and TRBJ1-2; D gene unclear. Per the germline V gene, CDR1 is SQVTM and CDR2 is ANQGSEA. The ends were cut back, 4 bases at V and 4 bases at J, with 10 bases in the middle. The CDR3 runs to 12 residues. The CDR3 spells CSVVKGTYGYTF. In DNA form, the CDR3 reads TGCAGCGTTGTGAAGGGTACCTATGGCTACACCTTC.

V usage is TRBV15 and J usage is TRBJ2-5; the match to TRBD1 covers 9 bases. The germline V gene has CDR1 LNHNV and CDR2 YYDKDF (reference sequence). The junction had 4 bases not matched to a gene; V was cut back by 1 base and J by 4 bases. The CDR3 is 15 amino acids. The CDR3 region has the DNA TGTGCCACCAGCAGAGGGGACAGGGTTTCAGAGACCCAGTACTTC. Its translation is CATSRGDRVSETQYF.

This clonotype has ten or more counts. V and J are TRBV19 and TRBJ2-7; D is uncertain. V was pared by 3 bases and J by 1 base, with 10 bases between. The CDR3 is 14 residues long. Germline CDR1 is LNHDA and CDR2 is SQIVND (reference sequence). The CDR3 is CASSITPASYEQYF. The CDR3 DNA reads as TGTGCCAGTAGTATCACCCCGGCTTCCTACGAGCAGTACTTC. Drawing the rest from reference TRBV19 and TRBJ2-7, the complete variable domain is DGGITQSPKYLFRKEGQNVTLSCEQNLNHDAMYWYRQDPGQGLRLIYYSQIVNDFQKGDIAEGYSVSREKKESFPLTVTSAQKNPTAFYLCASSITPASYEQYFGPGTRLTVT.

This clonotype has more than one count but fewer than ten. V is TRBV6-5 and J is TRBJ2-6; D unresolved. Germline lookup yields CDR1 MNHEY and CDR2 SVGAGI. This CDR3 has 15 amino acids. The germline V and J ends were trimmed by 3 bases and 0 bases, with 6 bases remaining between them. For the CDR3, the DNA is TGTGCCAGCAGTTATCTGGCCTCTGGGGCCAACGTCCTGACTTTC. It encodes CASSYLASGANVLTF.

This clonotype was seen a handful of times. The rearrangement uses TRBV30 and TRBJ2-3; no reliable D call. The CDR3 sequence is 13 residues long. The germline V and J ends were trimmed by 0 bases and 6 bases, with 10 bases remaining between them. Germline-derived CDR1 and CDR2 are GTSNPN and SVGIG (reference sequence). The CDR3 reads CAWSVRIRDTQYF. CDR3 bases: TGTGCCTGGAGTGTACGTATCAGGGATACGCAGTATTTT.

The chain employs TRBV12-3 or TRBV12-4 and TRBJ1-5; D is ambiguous. The ends were cut back, 5 bases at V and 6 bases at J, with 8 bases in the middle. The CDR3 totals 12 residues. The CDR3 is CASSVGGQPQHF. DNA of the CDR3: TGTGCCAGCAGTGTAGGAGGTCAGCCCCAGCATTTT.

This sequence joins TRBV15 and TRBJ1-2; TRBD1 matches at 8 bases. The CDR3 has 14 amino acids. Germline V gene sequence: CDR1 LNHNV, CDR2 YYDKDF (reference sequence). V dropped 3 bases and J dropped 8; count of bases not matched to a gene: 8. This CDR3 reads CATSRDRVLLGYTF. The CDR3 bases are TGTGCCACCAGCAGGGACAGGGTACTACTGGGCTACACCTTC.

This clonotype appeared a few times. The chain employs TRBV4-1 and TRBJ1-2; D not certain. This CDR3 region has 16 residues. Germline V gene lookup returns CDR1 MGHRA and CDR2 YSYEKL. V gave up 0 bases and J gave up 2 bases, with 13 bases separating them. CDR3 nucleotides: TGCGCCAGCAGCCAAGATGAGAGTAGGCAGAACTATGGCTACACCTTC. This codes for CASSQDESRQNYGYTF.

V gene TRBV27 combines with J gene TRBJ2-7, with TRBD1 matching over 7 bases. The CDR3 loop spans 15 amino acids. The ends lost 4 bases at V and 8 bases at J; junction bases unmatched: 14. CDR1 and CDR2 from the germline V gene are MNHEY and SMNVEV (reference sequence). The chain's CDR3 is CASSSSRGLQGKQYF. CDR3 nucleotide sequence: TGTGCCAGCAGTTCCTCTCGGGGCCTACAGGGGAAGCAGTACTTC.

The chain recombines TRBV6-5 with TRBJ2-3, with D unresolved. The CDR3 sequence is 12 residues long. CDR1 and CDR2 from the germline V gene are MNHEY and SVGAGI. Between the trimmed V and J ends, which lost 5 bases and 4 bases, there was a span of 7 bases. DNA for the CDR3: TGTGCCAGCAGTGACCAATCAGATACGCAGTATTTT. It encodes CASSDQSDTQYF.

The table lists this clonotype with a few counts. The CDR3 DNA sequence: TGTGCCAGGGGGAGCCGGGACAGAGCTTACGAGCAGTACTTC. Translating gives CARGSRDRAYEQYF. V usage is TRBV12-3 or TRBV12-4 and J usage is TRBJ2-7; 7 bases align to TRBD1. The trim removed 9 bases at V and 4 bases at J, leaving 12 bases unmatched. The CDR3 totals 14 residues.

The V gene is TRBV14, the J gene TRBJ2-1; a possible D gene is TRBD1 (6 bases). CDR1 is SGHDN and CDR2 is FVKESK in the germline V gene. The CDR3 is made up of 12 amino acids. V was trimmed by 1 base and J by 12 bases, leaving 10 bases between them. The CDR3 sequence is CASSQVQGGQFF. The DNA for the CDR3 is TGTGCCAGCAGCCAAGTACAGGGTGGGCAGTTCTTC.

The chain couples TRBV2 to TRBJ2-1; perhaps TRBD2 as D (6 bases). Germline-derived CDR1 and CDR2 are SNHLY and FYNNEI. The CDR3 totals 15 residues. V lost 7 bases and J lost 0, with 13 bases in between. Here the CDR3 DNA reads TGTGCCAGCACCCCTAACGGGGGCTCCTACAATGAGCAGTTCTTC. The encoded protein is CASTPNGGSYNEQFF.

This clonotype was detected many times. The rearrangement uses TRBV27 and TRBJ1-2; TRBD1 matches 8 bases. V lost 7 bases, J lost 4 bases, and 14 bases stayed unmatched. The CDR3 covers 16 residues. CDR1 and CDR2 from the germline V gene are MNHEY and SMNVEV (reference sequence). CDR3 sequence reads: CASKGQGAIGVYGYTF. The CDR3, as DNA: TGTGCCAGCAAGGGGCAGGGGGCAATCGGAGTCTATGGCTACACCTTC.

This chain uses TRBV18 with TRBJ2-1, with 8 positions matching TRBD2. Germline CDR1 and CDR2: KGHSH and LQKENI. The CDR3 is 16 residues long. With V trimmed by 3 bases and J by 6 bases, 10 bases remained unmatched. The CDR3 bases are TGTGCCAGCTCACCGTTACTAGCGGCTCGTCGCAATGAGCAGTTCTTC. Translated, it gives CASSPLLAARRNEQFF.